This T cell receptor beta chain was documented in a study of blood T cell repertoires in COVID-19. The CDR3 totals 13 residues. V lost 6 bases, J lost 5 bases, and 13 bases lay in between. Sequenced by immunoSEQ multiplex PCR; TCRdb stores in-frame clones only, minus some. This repertoire shows approximately 500,000 clones, 85% to 90% found once; its top ten account for roughly 7.4%. The chain carries TRBV12-3 or TRBV12-4 and TRBJ1-2, with D perhaps TRBD1 (5 bases). The specimen was peripheral blood. The receptor was derived from a woman aged 45-65 years with COVID-19, enrolled during active disease. DNA for the CDR3: TGTGCCAGCAGCCAACCAGGGTGGTATGGCTACACCTTC. This codes for CASSQPGWYGYTF.